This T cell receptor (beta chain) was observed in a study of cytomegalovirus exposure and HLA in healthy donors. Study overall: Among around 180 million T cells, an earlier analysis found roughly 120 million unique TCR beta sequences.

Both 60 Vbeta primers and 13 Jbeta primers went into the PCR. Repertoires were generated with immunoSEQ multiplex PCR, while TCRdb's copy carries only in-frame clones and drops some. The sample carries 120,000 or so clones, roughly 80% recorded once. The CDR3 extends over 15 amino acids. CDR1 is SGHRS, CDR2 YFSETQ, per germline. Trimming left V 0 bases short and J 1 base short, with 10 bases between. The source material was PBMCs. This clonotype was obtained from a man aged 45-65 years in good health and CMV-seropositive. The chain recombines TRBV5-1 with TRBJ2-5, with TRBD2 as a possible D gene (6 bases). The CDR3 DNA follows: TGCGCCAGCAGCTTGGTGGGACTCATCCAAGAGACCCAGTACTTC. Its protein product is CASSLVGLIQETQYF.